The 14 T cell receptor beta chains presented below share a single source sample, sequenced in a study of cytomegalovirus exposure and HLA in healthy donors. Measured with immunoSEQ multiplex PCR; TCRdb has only the in-frame clones, and not every one. This table holds about 49,000 clones, roughly 92% found once. Sequenced sample: PBMCs. These receptors all come from a man aged 18-30 years in good health and CMV-seronegative.

This clone was seen more than once but under ten times. The chain is built from TRBV7-9 and TRBJ1-5, with D possibly TRBD1 on 6 matching bases. The CDR3 covers 15 residues. Trimming cost V 4 bases and J 3 bases, with 13 bases left between them. Germline V lookup: CDR1 SEHNR, CDR2 FQNEAQ (reference sequence). CDR3 amino acids: CASSSGTIDNQPQHF. The CDR3 region has the DNA TGTGCCAGCAGCTCAGGGACAATTGACAATCAGCCCCAGCATTTT.

The chain uses TRBV30 and TRBJ2-1, with 7 bases that match TRBD2. There are 15 residues in the CDR3. The junction had 15 bases not matched to a gene; V was cut back by 7 bases and J by 6 bases. CDR1 GTSNPN and CDR2 SVGIG come from the germline V gene (reference sequence). DNA of the CDR3: TGTGCCTCAAAGGTGGGGCTAGCGGTGATCAATGAGCAGTTCTTC. Translation: CASKVGLAVINEQFF.

The V call is TRBV30, the J call TRBJ2-5; 8 bases line up with TRBD1. J gave up 3 bases and V 7 bases, and 10 bases lay outside the gene matches. The CDR3 has 14 amino acids. In germline, CDR1 is GTSNPN, CDR2 SVGIG (reference sequence). Here the CDR3 DNA reads TGTGCCTTAACGCCGGGACAGGTTGAAGAGACCCAGTACTTC. Translation gives CALTPGQVEETQYF.

The chain recombines TRBV5-1 with TRBJ2-3; 8 positions match TRBD2. V dropped 5 bases and J dropped 5; count of bases not matched to a gene: 4. This CDR3 is built from 13 residues. CDR1 is SGHRS, CDR2 YFSETQ, per germline. The CDR3 DNA reads as TGCGCCAGCAGTCGGGAGGGGGGAGATACGCAGTATTTT. Its protein is CASSREGGDTQYF.

The J gene is TRBJ2-3, the V gene TRBV5-1, with D maybe TRBD2 (5 bases). Trimming stripped 10 bases from V and 1 base from J, with 16 bases between. The germline V gene encodes CDR1 SGHRS and CDR2 YFSETQ. The CDR3 extends over 14 amino acids. The CDR3 loop is CAGSLSGGTDTQYF. As DNA, the CDR3 is TGCGCCGGATCTCTGAGCGGTGGCACAGATACGCAGTATTTT.

This chain links TRBV5-1 with TRBJ2-1, with D possibly being TRBD2 (5 bases). The germline V gene encodes CDR1 SGHRS and CDR2 YFSETQ. The V and J ends lost 0 bases and 2 bases respectively, with 12 bases between them. The CDR3 length is 16 residues. CDR3 coding DNA: TGCGCCAGCAGCTTGGCCGGAAAGGGAGCCTACAATGAGCAGTTCTTC. It codes for CASSLAGKGAYNEQFF.

The chain carries TRBV28 and TRBJ2-3, with 7 positions matching TRBD1. The CDR3 has 14 residues. Trimming cost V 9 bases and J 2 bases; bases outside gene matches: 8. Germline V gene data show CDR1 as MDHEN and CDR2 as SYDVKM. CDR3 loop: CASSRDSLTDTQYF. Here the CDR3 DNA reads TGTGCCAGTAGCCGGGACAGTCTCACAGATACGCAGTATTTT.

The chain employs TRBV9 and TRBJ2-5; D is unresolved. Trimming removed 1 base from V and 2 bases from J, with 12 bases in between. The length of the CDR3 is 15 residues. CDR1 is SGDLS, CDR2 YYNGEE, per germline. CDR3 coding DNA: TGTGCCAGCAGCGTATTCCCCAGGATGCAAGAGACCCAGTACTTC. This translates into CASSVFPRMQETQYF.

This clone was observed once. This chain joins TRBV4-2 and TRBJ2-7; 11 bases fit TRBD2. This CDR3 spans 15 amino acids. V trimming: 4 bases; J trimming: 3 bases; junction bases outside the gene matches: 5. CDR1 and CDR2 (germline): LGHNA, YNFKEQ. The CDR3 nucleotides read TGTGCCAGCAGCCTTACTAGCGGGAGAGACTACGAGCAGTACTTC. Translation: CASSLTSGRDYEQYF.

The chain is built from TRBV6-5 and TRBJ2-4; D is perhaps TRBD1 (6 bases). Germline assignment: CDR1 MNHEY and CDR2 SVGAGI. Trimming removed 0 bases at V and 9 bases at J, with 12 bases between. The CDR3 has 14 amino acids. The CDR3 region has the DNA TGTGCCAGCAGTTACTCGGAACAGGGAAGCATTCAGTACTTC. It encodes CASSYSEQGSIQYF.

CDR3 DNA: TGTGCCAGCAGTTTATCGTGGCGGGAGGTCCTCCCGGAGCAGTTCTTC. Its translation is CASSLSWREVLPEQFF. This chain links TRBV27 with TRBJ2-1; 8 bases line up with TRBD2. There are 16 residues in the CDR3. V was pared by 0 bases and J by 10 bases, with 11 bases of the junction left unmatched. The germline V gene encodes CDR1 MNHEY and CDR2 SMNVEV (reference sequence).

The rearrangement uses TRBV11-3 and TRBJ2-5; TRBD2 agrees at 7 bases. The junction had 6 bases not matched to a gene; V was cut back by 5 bases and J by 3 bases. The CDR3 extends over 14 amino acids. From germline, CDR1 is SGHNT and CDR2 YENEEA. CDR3 loop: CASSDSGLKETQYF. CDR3 coding DNA: TGTGCCAGCAGCGATTCGGGACTAAAAGAGACCCAGTACTTC.

V gene TRBV30 combines with J gene TRBJ1-2, with TRBD1 matching over 7 bases. The V gene end was trimmed by 6 bases and the J gene end by 4 bases; junction bases not matched to a gene: 8. Germline V gives CDR1 GTSNPN, CDR2 SVGIG (reference sequence). There are 13 residues in the CDR3. The CDR3 is CACVWDRLYGYTF. CDR3 nucleotides: TGTGCCTGTGTGTGGGACAGACTCTATGGCTACACCTTC.

The chain is built from TRBV29-1 and TRBJ2-5; D may be TRBD2 (6 bases). The CDR3 length is 16 residues. V lost 6 bases to trimming and J lost 2 bases, with 22 bases between them. Germline CDR1 and CDR2: SQVTM and ANQGSEA. CDR3 coding DNA: TGCAGCGTCGACCCGGTCGGGGGAGCAGAGCAAGAGACCCAGTACTTC. This sequence encodes CSVDPVGGAEQETQYF.